This is a list of T cell receptor beta chains from one sample in a study of blood T cell repertoires in COVID-19. Assay: immunoSEQ multiplex PCR; the TCRdb copy retains only in-frame clones and omits some. This sample has more than 90,000 clones, with about 90% found just once. The material sequenced was peripheral blood. Source of these receptors: a human donor in a cohort sampled during active COVID-19. CDR3s include the opening cysteine and the closing phenylalanine or tryptophan. The D gene is left open where the match is weak. Where a row states a size, it is once, few, many or the class of an expanded clone; other rows omit it.

j_call | v_call | clone_size | cdr3_length | d_call | cdr3_nt | cdr3_aa
TRBJ2-7 | TRBV6-5 | . | 15 | . | TGTGCCAGCAGTTACTCGAGCCAGGCCGCCGTGGAGCAGTACTTC | CASSYSSQAAVEQYF
TRBJ2-7 | TRBV9 | once | 14 | TRBD1 | TGTGCCAGCAGCGCCACGGACAGGGCCTACGAGCAGTACTTC | CASSATDRAYEQYF
TRBJ1-6 | TRBV3-1/TRBV3-2 | few | 16 | . | TGTGCCAGCAGCCAAGGTTCAGGACTGGGGAATTCACCCCTCCACTTT | CASSQGSGLGNSPLHF
TRBJ1-1 | TRBV25-1 | few | 14 | . | TGTGCCAGCAGTCAAACAGGGATGAACACTGAAGCTTTCTTT | CASSQTGMNTEAFF
TRBJ2-5 | TRBV11-2 | . | 13 | TRBD2 | TGTGCCGTCCGGAGGGGACTACAAGAGACCCAGTACTTC | CAVRRGLQETQYF
TRBJ1-2 | TRBV18 | . | 12 | TRBD1 | TGTGCCAGCTCACCTGGGGACAGAGGCTACACCTTC | CASSPGDRGYTF
TRBJ1-5 | TRBV19 | . | 15 | . | TGTGCCAGTACGAACCCATCAGGGATAAATCAGCCCCAGCATTTT | CASTNPSGINQPQHF
TRBJ1-2 | TRBV7-9 | . | 12 | . | TGTGCCAGCAGCTCCCCGGAGGGCGGCTACACCTTC | CASSSPEGGYTF
TRBJ1-5 | TRBV6-5 | . | 15 | . | TGTGCCAGCAGAACAGGCCAGGCGGGCAATCAGCCCCAGCATTTT | CASRTGQAGNQPQHF
TRBJ2-7 | TRBV11-2 | . | 16 | . | TGTGCCAGCAGCTTACGAGGGGCGGGGCCCCCAGACGAGCAGTACTTC | CASSLRGAGPPDEQYF
TRBJ1-1 | TRBV6-6 | . | 15 | TRBD1 | TGTGCCAGCAGCCCAATGGGACAGGGGAACACTGAAGCTTTCTTT | CASSPMGQGNTEAFF
TRBJ1-2 | TRBV28 | . | 14 | . | TGTGCCAGCAGTTTAGTGAGTGTTAACTATGGCTACACCTTC | CASSLVSVNYGYTF
TRBJ2-3 | TRBV27 | . | 14 | TRBD1 | TGTGCCAGCAGTTGGACAGGGGGCGCGGATACGCAGTATTTT | CASSWTGGADTQYF
TRBJ2-7 | TRBV18 | . | 14 | TRBD2 | TGTGCCAGCTCACCAACTAGCGGTACCTACGAGCAGTACTTC | CASSPTSGTYEQYF
TRBJ2-1 | TRBV9 | . | 15 | TRBD1 | TGTGCCAGCAGCGTCGGACAGGGGGCGAGGGATGAGCAGTTCTTC | CASSVGQGARDEQFF
TRBJ1-3 | TRBV10-1 | . | 16 | . | TGCGCCAGCAGTGAGGAACAGGACCACTCTGGAAACACCATATATTTT | CASSEEQDHSGNTIYF
TRBJ2-3 | TRBV29-1 | once | 14 | . | TGCAGCGCGAATTCACGGAGGGGCACAGATACGCAGTATTTT | CSANSRRGTDTQYF
TRBJ1-5 | TRBV12-5 | many | 14 | . | TGTGCTAGTGGTTTTGCGGGGGGAAGTCAGCCCCAGCATTTT | CASGFAGGSQPQHF
TRBJ2-7 | TRBV7-9 | . | 12 | . | TGTGCCAGCCAGGACGGGAGATACGAGCAGTACTTC | CASQDGRYEQYF
TRBJ1-1 | TRBV19 | once | 11 | TRBD1 | TGTGCCAGTAGATACAGGGGGAGCGCTTTCTTT | CASRYRGSAFF
TRBJ2-6 | TRBV29-1 | once | 14 | TRBD1 | TGCAGCGTTGCAGGGGGCTCTGGGGCCAACGTCCTGACTTTC | CSVAGGSGANVLTF
TRBJ1-1 | TRBV30 | . | 13 | . | TGTGCCTGGAGTGTAAGGGGGGGCACTGAAGCTTTCTTT | CAWSVRGGTEAFF
TRBJ2-1 | TRBV28 | . | 15 | TRBD1 | TGTGCCAGCAGGCGCGATGGGACAGGGCTCAATGAGCAGTTCTTC | CASRRDGTGLNEQFF
TRBJ2-3 | TRBV5-1 | . | 15 | . | TGCGCCAGCAGCTTGTCCGGTACCAGCACAGATACGCAGTATTTT | CASSLSGTSTDTQYF
TRBJ2-3 | TRBV28 | . | 15 | TRBD2 | TGTGCCAGCGACTTGACTAGCGGGAATACAGATACGCAGTATTTT | CASDLTSGNTDTQYF
TRBJ2-5 | TRBV7-2 | . | 14 | . | TGTGCCAGCAGCACCCCAAGGCGGTATGGGACCCAGTACTTC | CASSTPRRYGTQYF
TRBJ1-4 | TRBV19 | . | 15 | TRBD1 | TGTGCCAGTAGCCGAGTTCAGGGGGCGGGTGAAAAACTGTTTTTT | CASSRVQGAGEKLFF
TRBJ1-2 | TRBV5-1 | . | 13 | TRBD1 | TGCGCCAGCAGCTGGGGGACAGGGGGGGGCTACACCTTC | CASSWGTGGGYTF
TRBJ2-3 | TRBV2 | . | 14 | TRBD2 | TGTGCCAGCGGGGGACTAGCGGGGGGATATACGCAGTATTTT | CASGGLAGGYTQYF
TRBJ2-3 | TRBV28 | . | 16 | . | TGTGCCAGCAGTTTAGCACCCAGGGGTCCCACAGATACGCAGTATTTT | CASSLAPRGPTDTQYF
TRBJ2-2 | TRBV10-1 | . | 15 | . | TGCGCCAGCAGTGAGCAGGGGTCGAACACCGGGGAGCTGTTTTTT | CASSEQGSNTGELFF
TRBJ1-5 | TRBV19 | . | 18 | TRBD1 | TGTGCCAGTACCCCCGGGACAGGGGGCCCATCAGGCAATCAGCCCCAGCATTTT | CASTPGTGGPSGNQPQHF
TRBJ2-7 | TRBV27 | . | 15 | . | TGTGCCAGCAGTTTAAAATCGGGAGCGGGTTACGAGCAGTACTTC | CASSLKSGAGYEQYF
TRBJ1-5 | TRBV27 | . | 12 | . | TGTGCCAGCAGTTTTCTTGATCAGCCCCAGCATTTT | CASSFLDQPQHF
TRBJ1-1 | TRBV5-1 | . | 13 | . | TGCGCCAGCAGCTTGGATAGGGGCGCCGAAGCTTTCTTT | CASSLDRGAEAFF
TRBJ1-2 | TRBV7-3 | . | 14 | . | TGTGCCAGCAGCCCCAATGCGGGGAACTATGGCTACACCTTC | CASSPNAGNYGYTF
TRBJ2-3 | TRBV5-1 | . | 16 | TRBD2 | TGCGCCAGCAGCCCTCCAAGCGGGGCGAGCACAGATACGCAGTATTTT | CASSPPSGASTDTQYF
TRBJ2-7 | TRBV10-3 | few | 15 | TRBD1 | TGTGCCATCAGGACAACCGGGACAGGGTCCTACGAGCAGTACTTC | CAIRTTGTGSYEQYF
TRBJ2-7 | TRBV14 | . | 15 | TRBD2 | TGTGCCAGCAGCAGGACTAGCGGAGGACCCTACGAGCAGTACTTC | CASSRTSGGPYEQYF
TRBJ1-1 | TRBV7-9 | . | 14 | TRBD1 | TGTGCCAGCAGCTTAAAGGGGGCCGGCGCTGAAGCTTTCTTT | CASSLKGAGAEAFF
TRBJ2-3 | TRBV18 | . | 14 | . | TGTGCCAGCTCACCCCAATTGAGGACAGATACGCAGTATTTT | CASSPQLRTDTQYF
TRBJ1-4 | TRBV6-5 | few | 15 | . | TGTGCCAGCAGGGACTATGGACAAATTAATGAAAAACTGTTTTTT | CASRDYGQINEKLFF
TRBJ2-1 | TRBV29-1 | few | 10 | . | TGCAGCGTTGCGATAGCTGAGCAGTTCTTC | CSVAIAEQFF
TRBJ1-3 | TRBV6-5 | few | 14 | . | TGTGCCAGCATCCGCTCTAAATTCGGAAACACCATATATTTT | CASIRSKFGNTIYF
TRBJ2-1 | TRBV10-1 | once | 17 | TRBD2 | TGCGCCAGCAGTGGGCCCCGGGGCCAGCGGGATAACAATGAGCAGTTCTTC | CASSGPRGQRDNNEQFF
TRBJ2-7 | TRBV27 | . | 14 | . | TGTGCCAGCAGTTCAATGGGCCTGACCTACGAGCAGTACTTC | CASSSMGLTYEQYF
TRBJ1-4 | TRBV2 | . | 18 | . | TGTGCCACCGCCCCCAGTGGGCCACAGTGGGGAGCCCGGGAAAAACTGTTTTTT | CATAPSGPQWGAREKLFF
TRBJ2-2 | TRBV19 | . | 16 | TRBD1 | TGTGCCAGTAGAAAAGGGACAGGGGTACTCACCGGGGAGCTGTTTTTT | CASRKGTGVLTGELFF
TRBJ2-1 | TRBV2 | . | 13 | . | TGTGCCAGCAGTGAACAGGGATACAATGAGCAGTTCTTC | CASSEQGYNEQFF
TRBJ1-5 | TRBV24-1 | . | 16 | . | TGTGCCACCAGTGATTCCCGGGGGGCCAGCAATCAGCCCCAGCATTTT | CATSDSRGASNQPQHF
TRBJ1-6 | TRBV30 | once | 17 | . | TGTGCCTGGAGTGTCACACGGACAAGCTCCTATAATTCACCCCTCCACTTT | CAWSVTRTSSYNSPLHF
TRBJ1-1 | TRBV11-3 | once | 14 | . | TGTGCCAGCAGCCAAAACTATGCGAACACTGAAGCTTTCTTT | CASSQNYANTEAFF
TRBJ2-7 | TRBV29-1 | . | 14 | . | TGCAGCGTTGAAGCCCGGGACAACCCCTACGAGCAGTACTTC | CSVEARDNPYEQYF
TRBJ1-3 | TRBV6-6 | . | 17 | . | TGTGCCAGCAGTCCCACCCGGACAGATAACTCTGGAAACACCATATATTTT | CASSPTRTDNSGNTIYF
TRBJ2-5 | TRBV5-1 | many | 14 | TRBD2 | TGCGCCAGCAGCTTGGCGGGGGGGCAAGAGACCCAGTACTTC | CASSLAGGQETQYF
TRBJ1-2 | TRBV5-1 | . | 13 | TRBD1 | TGCGCCAGCAGATTACAGGGGAATTATGGCTACACCTTC | CASRLQGNYGYTF